The next 32 T cell receptor beta chains were all read from a single sample in a study of lung T cells in sarcoidosis with Löfgren's syndrome. TCRdb independently ran MiXCR on the reads; one entry per CDR3 protein. The table lists about 19,000 distinct CDR3 sequences, 21% of them singletons. Sequencing was performed on CD4+ T cells from bronchoalveolar lavage. These receptors were obtained from a human donor with sarcoidosis (Löfgren's syndrome or another form), or a control subject (not recorded which).

This clonotype is judged medium-sized. V and J are TRBV20-1 and TRBJ2-3, with 7 bases aligning to TRBD2. Germline trimming cut 5 bases from V and 0 bases from J; bases unmatched to any gene: 2. The CDR3 sequence is 13 residues long. Germline loops: CDR1 DFQATT, CDR2 SNEGSKA (reference sequence). The CDR3 DNA is TGCAGTGCTTCTAGCGGCAGCACAGATACGCAGTATTTT. Translating it yields CSASSGSTDTQYF.

This clonotype was recorded many times. The chain has TRBV24-1 and TRBJ1-1, with a possible D match to TRBD1 (5 bases). CDR1 and CDR2 (germline): KGHDR, SFDVKD. The germline V and J ends were trimmed by 5 bases and 1 base, with 7 bases remaining between them. This CDR3 spans 13 amino acids. The chain's CDR3 is CATSGGANTEAFF. CDR3 DNA sequence: TGTGCCACCAGTGGGGGCGCGAACACTGAAGCTTTCTTT.

This clonotype was counted many times. V is TRBV5-1 and J is TRBJ2-7; 7 positions agree with TRBD1. The CDR3 spans 14 residues. Germline V lookup: CDR1 SGHRS, CDR2 YFSETQ. V shed 6 bases and J 2 bases; nucleotides not matched to a gene: 8. This CDR3 is CASTLSGQTYEQYF. In nucleotides, the CDR3 is TGCGCCAGCACCCTTTCGGGACAGACCTACGAGCAGTACTTC.

Sample share makes this clonotype medium-sized. The chain couples TRBV7-2 to TRBJ1-2; possible D gene TRBD1, 5 bases. CDR1 is SGHTA and CDR2 is FQGNSA in the germline V gene. V lost 1 base to trimming and J lost 7 bases, with 16 bases between them. The CDR3 is 15 residues long. CDR3 sequence (DNA): TGTGCCAGCAGCTTAGACGGCAGGGCTGGATCTGGCTACACCTTC. Translation gives CASSLDGRAGSGYTF. The complete variable domain, with remaining parts taken from reference TRBV7-2 and TRBJ1-2, reads GAGVSQSPSNKVTEKGKDVELRCDPISGHTALYWYRQSLGQGLEFLIYFQGNSAPDKSGLPSDRFSAERTGGSVSTLTIQRTQQEDSAVYLCASSLDGRAGSGYTFGSGTRLTVV.

To note about this clonotype: A read error may produce the germline difference seen at one junction end. This chain joins TRBV5-1 and TRBJ2-3; TRBD2 matches at 7 bases. This CDR3 spans 15 amino acids. Germline CDR1 is SGHRS and CDR2 is YFSETQ. DNA of the CDR3: TGCGCCAGCGGCCTGAACGCGGGAGTAACAGATACGCAGTATTTC. It yields the protein CASGLNAGVTDTQYF.

This clonotype occurred a few times. The V gene is TRBV7-9, the J gene TRBJ2-7; no clear D gene. The CDR3 extends over 11 amino acids. In germline, CDR1 is SEHNR, CDR2 FQNEAQ (reference sequence). With 4 bases removed from V and 6 bases from J, the gap between germline ends came to 7 bases. The CDR3: CASSSITEQYF. CDR3 in DNA: TGTGCCAGCAGCTCAATCACCGAGCAGTACTTC.

This clonotype occurred many times. CDR3 in amino acids: CASSESTGGPSPLHF. The CDR3 region has the DNA TGTGCCAGCAGTGAATCCACAGGGGGCCCGTCGCCCCTCCACTTT. The J gene is TRBJ1-6, the V gene TRBV2, with 9 bases that match TRBD1. This CDR3 is built from 15 residues. V was clipped by 2 bases and J by 13 bases; unmatched bases: 9. Germline CDR1 reads SNHLY; CDR2 reads FYNNEI.

The chain links TRBV7-2 to TRBJ2-3; the match to TRBD2 covers 11 bases. CDR3 length: 15 residues. J lost 6 bases, V lost 3 bases, and 5 bases had no gene match. Germline assignment: CDR1 SGHTA and CDR2 FQGNSA. The CDR3 spells CASSLLTSGSDTQYF. In DNA form, the CDR3 reads TGTGCCAGCAGCTTGCTTACTAGCGGGAGTGATACGCAGTATTTT.

In its sample, this clonotype was seen a few times. This rearrangement joins TRBV19 to TRBJ1-1; D possibly corresponds to TRBD1 (5 bases). The CDR3 is 13 amino acids. The germline V gene encodes CDR1 LNHDA and CDR2 SQIVND (reference sequence). The ends were cut back, 10 bases at V and 1 base at J, with 13 bases in the middle. The DNA of the CDR3 is TGTGCCACAGCGTACAGGAGGAACACTGAAGCTTTCTTT. As protein: CATAYRRNTEAFF.

This clonotype is deemed medium-sized. V usage is TRBV25-1 and J usage is TRBJ1-1, with 7 bases that match TRBD1. The CDR3 totals 15 residues. The germline gives CDR1 MGHDK, CDR2 SYGVNS. The junction had 6 bases not matched to a gene; V was cut back by 3 bases and J by 2 bases. CDR3: CASSDLGQANTEAFF. DNA of the CDR3: TGTGCCAGCAGTGACCTCGGACAGGCAAACACTGAAGCTTTCTTT.

This clonotype occurred many times. V is TRBV20-1 and J is TRBJ1-5; 11 bases match TRBD1. Germline values: CDR1 DFQATT, CDR2 SNEGSKA (reference sequence). V lost 7 bases and J lost 12; bases outside the gene matches: 8. CDR3 length: 12 residues. The CDR3 protein is CSGGTGGRIQHF. DNA for the CDR3: TGCAGTGGCGGGACAGGGGGGAGGATCCAGCATTTT.

This clonotype counts as medium-sized. J is TRBJ1-2 and V is TRBV28, with D hard to call. The CDR3 has 11 amino acids. Germline V gene sequence: CDR1 MDHEN, CDR2 SYDVKM. With 9 bases removed from V and 6 bases from J, the gap between germline ends came to 11 bases. CDR3 sequence (DNA): TGTGCCAGTCGAATACGACATGGCTACACCTTC. Protein product: CASRIRHGYTF.

In its sample, this clonotype was seen many times. The rearrangement links TRBV7-9 to TRBJ2-5; D is possibly TRBD2 (6 bases). The CDR3 extends over 14 amino acids. Germline V gene lookup returns CDR1 SEHNR and CDR2 FQNEAQ (reference sequence). Trimming shortened V by 7 bases and J by 2 bases, and 14 bases separated the two germline ends. The CDR3 nucleotides read TGTGCCAGCACCCTTGGGGGGTCTCAAGAGACCCAGTACTTC. Translation: CASTLGGSQETQYF.

By sample fraction, this clonotype is medium-sized. The gene calls are TRBV15 and TRBJ2-1; TRBD1 agrees at 8 bases. V was clipped by 0 bases and J by 9 bases; unmatched bases: 13. The CDR3 sequence is 17 residues long. The V gene's germline CDR1 is LNHNV and CDR2 YYDKDF (reference sequence). The CDR3 coding sequence is TGTGCCACCAGCAGAGATTCTCTCGGACAGGGAATTCCTGAGCAGTTCTTC. Amino acids: CATSRDSLGQGIPEQFF. Drawing the rest from reference TRBV15 and TRBJ2-1, the complete variable domain is DAMVIQNPRYQVTQFGKPVTLSCSQTLNHNVMYWYQQKSSQAPKLLFHYYDKDFNNEADTPDNFQSRRPNTSFCFLDIRSPGLGDTAMYLCATSRDSLGQGIPEQFFGPGTRLTVL.

Comment on this clonotype: No conserved phenylalanine or tryptophan is present at the end of the CDR3, so a read error is the likely explanation. The limits of the CDR3 on the DNA are not certain, so only TCRdb's listed CDR3 is given. J is TRBJ2-3 and V is TRBV6-5; the table's D call TRBD1 went unverified against the DNA. Looked up from germline, CDR1 is MNHEY and CDR2 is SVGAGI. The CDR3 is 14 residues long, ends included. CDR3 loop: CASRKTGVIDTQYL.

Points on this clonotype: Its ends do not fully match the called genes, so a read error is possible. The chain carries TRBV11-2 and TRBJ2-1; D is unclear. Per germline, CDR1 SGHAT and CDR2 FQNNGV. This CDR3 comprises 13 residues. In DNA, the CDR3 is TGTGCCGGCAGCTTTACCACCTACAATGAGCAGTTCTTC. Encoded protein: CAGSFTTYNEQFF.

The chain recombines TRBV30 with TRBJ1-1, with D possibly being TRBD1 (5 bases). This CDR3 region has 13 residues. Per the germline V gene, CDR1 is GTSNPN and CDR2 is SVGIG (reference sequence). V lost 3 bases to trimming and J lost 5 bases, with 13 bases between them. CDR3 protein: CAWRGEVWTEAFF. CDR3 sequence (DNA): TGTGCCTGGAGAGGGGAGGTATGGACTGAAGCTTTCTTT.

This clonotype is judged medium-sized. V gene TRBV6-6 combines with J gene TRBJ1-2, with 7 bases that match TRBD1. CDR1 is MNHNY and CDR2 is SVGAGI in the germline V gene (reference sequence). V lost 1 base to trimming and J lost 4 bases; unmatched junction nucleotides: 12. The CDR3 has 17 residues. The CDR3 sequence is CASSYLEGQRLIYGYTF. DNA of the CDR3: TGTGCCAGCAGTTACTTGGAGGGACAGAGACTCATCTATGGCTACACCTTC.

This clonotype was seen a handful of times. The chain joins TRBV19 to TRBJ2-1; 14 nucleotides line up with TRBD2. The CDR3 is 16 residues long. V lost 6 bases, J lost 1 base, and 2 bases stayed unmatched. Germline CDR1 reads LNHDA; CDR2 reads SQIVND (reference sequence). For the CDR3, the DNA is TGTGCCAGTAGGGGACTAGCGGGAGAGTCCTACAATGAGCAGTTCTTC. The encoded protein is CASRGLAGESYNEQFF.

Concerning this clonotype: A much more abundant neighbour one base away suggests this may be a read error. V is TRBV29-1 and J is TRBJ2-3; perhaps TRBD1 as D (6 bases). Between the trimmed V and J ends, which lost 4 bases and 10 bases, there was a span of 21 bases. The CDR3 is 14 residues long. The germline gives CDR1 SQVTM, CDR2 ANQGSEA. The CDR3 here is CSVALGNPRGSQYF. Written as DNA, the CDR3 is TGCAGCGTTGCCCTGGGGAACCCCAGGGGATCGCAGTATTTT.

This clonotype has at least ten counts. The chain couples TRBV11-2 to TRBJ2-3; D is unresolved. V was shortened by 0 bases and J by 2 bases, with 6 bases between the two germline ends. The CDR3 has 14 residues. Germline CDR1 and CDR2: SGHAT and FQNNGV. CDR3 nucleotides: TGTGCCAGCAGCTTAGATTTGGCCACAGATACGCAGTATTTT. It yields the protein CASSLDLATDTQYF. The complete variable domain, with remaining parts taken from reference TRBV11-2 and TRBJ2-3, reads EAGVAQSPRYKIIEKRQSVAFWCNPISGHATLYWYQQILGQGPKLLIQFQNNGVVDDSQLPKDRFSAERLKGVDSTLKIQPAKLEDSAVYLCASSLDLATDTQYFGPGTRLTVL.

This clonotype is labeled medium-sized. The chain links TRBV6-6 to TRBJ2-7; TRBD1 is a possible D gene (5 bases). Germline values: CDR1 MNHNY, CDR2 SVGAGI (reference sequence). V gave up 2 bases and J gave up 6 bases, with 8 bases separating them. The length of the CDR3 is 12 residues. The chain's CDR3 is CASSYQGTEQYF. The CDR3 DNA sequence: TGTGCCAGCAGTTACCAGGGTACCGAGCAGTACTTC.

This sequence joins TRBV5-4 and TRBJ2-1; D may be TRBD2 (5 bases). There are 16 residues in the CDR3. CDR1 and CDR2 (germline): SGHNT, YYREEE (reference sequence). V dropped 6 bases and J dropped 6 bases, with 22 bases sitting between them. CDR3 DNA sequence: TGTGCCAGCACCATAGGAGGTGGAAAAACCCTCAATGAGCAGTTCTTC. This encodes CASTIGGGKTLNEQFF. The variable domain in full, completed from reference TRBV5-4 and TRBJ2-1, reads ETGVTQSPTHLIKTRGQQVTLRCSSQSGHNTVSWYQQALGQGPQFIFQYYREEENGRGNFPPRFSGLQFPNYSSELNVNALELDDSALYLCASTIGGGKTLNEQFFGPGTRLTVL.

This clonotype is classed as medium-sized. The CDR3 protein is CASSELRDNTEAFF. CDR3 DNA: TGTGCCAGCAGTGAACTTCGGGATAACACTGAAGCTTTCTTT. The chain carries TRBV25-1 and TRBJ1-1; D unresolved. With 2 bases removed from V and 2 bases from J, the gap between germline ends came to 9 bases. The CDR3 has 14 residues. Germline V gives CDR1 MGHDK, CDR2 SYGVNS.

This clonotype was picked up a small number of times. The genes are TRBV29-1 and TRBJ2-7; possibly TRBD1 for D (6 bases). Trimming pared 6 bases from V and 4 bases from J, leaving 16 bases between. The CDR3 totals 13 residues. CDR1 is SQVTM, CDR2 ANQGSEA, per germline. The CDR3 region has the DNA TGCAGCGTGGCCATAAGACAGGATTACGAGCAGTACTTC. This sequence encodes CSVAIRQDYEQYF.

This clonotype qualifies as medium-sized. The chain combines TRBV7-9 with TRBJ2-1; a weak D match, TRBD2 (6 bases). CDR1 is SEHNR, CDR2 FQNEAQ, per germline (reference sequence). This CDR3 spans 15 amino acids. The ends were cut back, 5 bases at V and 3 bases at J, with 14 bases in the middle. CDR3 in amino acids: CASSLASASYNEQFF. In DNA, the CDR3 is TGTGCCAGCAGCCTTGCTAGCGCCAGCTACAATGAGCAGTTCTTC.

Note on this clonotype: A single base separates this from a much larger clone, so it may be a read error. No conserved phenylalanine or tryptophan is present at the end of the CDR3, so a read error is the likely explanation. This chain uses TRBV15 with TRBJ2-7; no clear D. This CDR3 contains 13 residues. Looked up from germline, CDR1 is LNHNV and CDR2 is YYDKDF (reference sequence). Trimming removed 3 bases from V and 3 bases from J, with 9 bases in between. Here the CDR3 reads CATSSTSLYEQYS. CDR3 sequence (DNA): TGTGCCACCAGCAGTACAAGCCTCTACGAGCAGTACTCC.

By frequency in the sample, this clonotype is medium-sized (0.01 to 0.1%). V is TRBV6-1 and J is TRBJ2-7, with 9 nucleotides matching TRBD2. Germline CDR1 reads MNHNS; CDR2 reads SASEGT. The CDR3 is 16 residues long. V lost 5 bases and J lost 7; bases outside the gene matches: 15. DNA of the CDR3: TGTGCCAGCAGTTCCCCTTGCGGGAGGGCCTCTTGTGAGCAGTACTTC. Translation: CASSSPCGRASCEQYF.

This clonotype was counted at least ten times. This sequence joins TRBV24-1 and TRBJ2-3; TRBD2 aligns across 7 bases. The CDR3 extends over 16 amino acids. Germline V CDR1 and CDR2: KGHDR, SFDVKD. Trimming cost V 6 bases and J 0 bases; bases outside gene matches: 8. CDR3 sequence: CATSPAGSPSTDTQYF. The DNA of the CDR3 is TGTGCCACCAGTCCAGCGGGGTCACCTAGCACAGATACGCAGTATTTT.

This clonotype appeared many times. The chain combines TRBV3-1 with TRBJ2-5; no clear D gene. CDR1 is LGHDT and CDR2 is YNNKEL in the germline V gene (reference sequence). With 0 bases removed from V and 8 bases from J, the gap between germline ends came to 4 bases. The CDR3 runs 11 residues. The CDR3 DNA reads as TGTGCCAGCAGCCAAGAGATCACCCAGTACTTC. Translation gives CASSQEITQYF.

The rearrangement joins TRBV5-6 to TRBJ2-7, with a tentative D call TRBD2 (6 bases). Trimming took off 7 bases at V and 7 bases at J, with 21 bases between the two ends. This CDR3 has 14 residues. Germline CDR1 SGHDT, CDR2 YYEEEE. The CDR3 sequence is CASERRGSFSEQYF. CDR3 nucleotide sequence: TGTGCCAGCGAGAGGAGGGGTTCGTTCTCAGAGCAGTACTTC.

Ten or more counts support this clonotype. V gene TRBV28 combines with J gene TRBJ2-7; tentatively, D is TRBD1 or TRBD2 (5 bases each). CDR3 length equals 17 residues. V was shortened by 5 bases and J by 0 bases, with 20 bases between the two germline ends. Germline CDR1 MDHEN, CDR2 SYDVKM. CDR3 amino acids: CASSPLPGRTLSYEQYF. The DNA of the CDR3 is TGTGCCAGCAGTCCACTCCCGGGGCGAACACTCTCCTACGAGCAGTACTTC. Combining the CDR3 with reference TRBV28 and TRBJ2-7 gives the whole variable domain DVKVTQSSRYLVKRTGEKVFLECVQDMDHENMFWYRQDPGLGLRLIYFSYDVKMKEKGDIPEGYSVSREKKERFSLILESASTNQTSMYLCASSPLPGRTLSYEQYFGPGTRLTVT.